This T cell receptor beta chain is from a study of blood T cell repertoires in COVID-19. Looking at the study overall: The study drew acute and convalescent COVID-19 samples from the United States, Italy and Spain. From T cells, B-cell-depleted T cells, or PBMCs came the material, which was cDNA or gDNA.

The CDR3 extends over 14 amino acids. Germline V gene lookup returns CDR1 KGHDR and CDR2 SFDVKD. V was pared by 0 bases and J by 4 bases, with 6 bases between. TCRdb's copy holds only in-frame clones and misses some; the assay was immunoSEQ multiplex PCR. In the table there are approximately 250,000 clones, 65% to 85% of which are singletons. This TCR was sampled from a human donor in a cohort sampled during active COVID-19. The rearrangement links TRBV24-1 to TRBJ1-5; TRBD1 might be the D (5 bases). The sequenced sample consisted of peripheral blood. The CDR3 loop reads CATSDLAGNQPQHF. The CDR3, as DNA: TGTGCCACCAGTGATTTGGCAGGGAATCAGCCCCAGCATTTT.